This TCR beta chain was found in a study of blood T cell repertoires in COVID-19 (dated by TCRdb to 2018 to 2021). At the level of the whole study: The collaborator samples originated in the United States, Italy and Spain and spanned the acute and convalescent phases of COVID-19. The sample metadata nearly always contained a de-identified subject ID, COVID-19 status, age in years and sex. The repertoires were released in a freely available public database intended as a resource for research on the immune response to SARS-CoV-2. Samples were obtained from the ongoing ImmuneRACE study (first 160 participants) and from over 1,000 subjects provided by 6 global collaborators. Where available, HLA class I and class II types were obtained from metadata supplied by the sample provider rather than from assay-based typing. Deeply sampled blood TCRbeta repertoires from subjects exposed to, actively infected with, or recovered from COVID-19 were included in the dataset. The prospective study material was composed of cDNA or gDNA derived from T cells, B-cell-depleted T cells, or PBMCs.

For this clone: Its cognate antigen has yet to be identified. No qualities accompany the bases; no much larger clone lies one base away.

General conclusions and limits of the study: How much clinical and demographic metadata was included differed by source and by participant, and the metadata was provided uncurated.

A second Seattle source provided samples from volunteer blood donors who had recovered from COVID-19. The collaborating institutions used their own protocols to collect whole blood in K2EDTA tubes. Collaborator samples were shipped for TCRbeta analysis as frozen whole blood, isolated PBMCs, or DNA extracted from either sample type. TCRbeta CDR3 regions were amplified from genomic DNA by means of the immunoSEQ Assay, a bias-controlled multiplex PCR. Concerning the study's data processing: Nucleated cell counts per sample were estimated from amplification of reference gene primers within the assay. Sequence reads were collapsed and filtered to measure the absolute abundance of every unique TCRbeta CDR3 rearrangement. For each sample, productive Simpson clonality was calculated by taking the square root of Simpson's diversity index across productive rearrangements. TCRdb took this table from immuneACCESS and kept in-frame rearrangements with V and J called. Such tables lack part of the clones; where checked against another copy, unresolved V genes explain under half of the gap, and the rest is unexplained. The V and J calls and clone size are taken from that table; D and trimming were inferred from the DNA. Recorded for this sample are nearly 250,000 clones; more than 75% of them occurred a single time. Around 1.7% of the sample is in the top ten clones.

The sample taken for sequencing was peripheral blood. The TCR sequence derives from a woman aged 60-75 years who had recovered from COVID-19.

The DNA sequence is given as TGTGCCAGCAGCTACCGGGACAGAGCCTACAATGAGCAGTTCTTC. Translated, it gives CASSYRDRAYNEQFF. This chain is built from TRBV7-8 and TRBJ2-1; a stretch of 7 junction bases matches TRBD1. The CDR3 contains 15 residues, cysteine and phenylalanine counted. CDR3 DNA is the only sequence kept; it has 45 bases, read in frame from the first base. Relative to germline, V is missing 4 bases and J is missing 2 bases, with 5 bases of the junction outside any gene match. The germline V gene sets CDR1 to SGHVS and CDR2 to FQNEAQ.